The 27 T cell receptor beta chains presented below share a single source sample, sequenced in a study of cytomegalovirus exposure and HLA in healthy donors. PCR primers comprised 60 Vbeta and 13 Jbeta primers. Assay: immunoSEQ multiplex PCR; the TCRdb copy retains only in-frame clones and omits some. The sample holds about 150,000 clones, 60% to 85% seen once. Material: PBMCs. The receptors shown here come from a woman aged 40-49 years in good health and CMV-seropositive.

The chain employs TRBV30 and TRBJ2-3; 11 bases line up with TRBD2. The CDR3 consists of 17 residues. CDR1 is GTSNPN and CDR2 is SVGIG in the germline V gene (reference sequence). The V gene end was trimmed by 3 bases and the J gene end by 5 bases; junction bases not matched to a gene: 13. CDR3 nucleotide sequence: TGTGCCTGGAGCGGGGGTTGGCTAGCGGGGGGAGAAGATACGCAGTATTTT. Encoded protein: CAWSGGWLAGGEDTQYF.

The sample holds a few counts of this clone. This rearrangement joins TRBV5-6 to TRBJ1-1; 11 bases fit TRBD1. Trimming cost V 4 bases and J 6 bases; bases outside gene matches: 5. Looked up from germline, CDR1 is SGHDT and CDR2 is YYEEEE. The CDR3 loop spans 14 amino acids. The CDR3 bases are TGTGCCAGCAGCCGCGGGACAGGGGGTGCTGAAGCTTTCTTT. Translation: CASSRGTGGAEAFF. Based on the CDR3 plus reference TRBV5-6 and TRBJ1-1, the full variable domain is DAGVTQSPTHLIKTRGQQVTLRCSPKSGHDTVSWYQQALGQGPQFIFQYYEEEERQRGNFPDRFSGHQFPNYSSELNVNALLLGDSALYLCASSRGTGGAEAFFGQGTRLTVV.

The CDR3 region is CASSLAGSYGYTF. CDR3 DNA: TGCGCCAGCAGCTTGGCTGGCAGTTATGGCTACACCTTC. The rearrangement joins TRBV5-1 to TRBJ1-2; D is ambiguous. Germline loops: CDR1 SGHRS, CDR2 YFSETQ. V lost 0 bases to trimming and J lost 5 bases, with 8 bases between them. The CDR3 consists of 13 residues.

The chain recombines TRBV5-1 with TRBJ2-3; 11 bases agree with TRBD2. The CDR3 runs 19 residues. In germline, CDR1 is SGHRS, CDR2 YFSETQ. The trim removed 3 bases at V and 5 bases at J, leaving 17 bases unmatched. CDR3 protein: CASSSSGASGGTGGDTQYF. The CDR3 nucleotides are TGCGCCAGCAGCTCGTCTGGCGCTAGCGGGGGGACTGGTGGAGATACGCAGTATTTT.

V gene TRBV28 combines with J gene TRBJ1-2; D is possibly TRBD1 (5 bases). The V end lost 6 bases, the J end lost 3 bases, and 17 bases lay between the germline ends. Germline lookup yields CDR1 MDHEN and CDR2 SYDVKM. The CDR3 has 15 residues. In nucleotides, the CDR3 is TGTGCCAGCAGCGCCACCTCCGGGGGGGACTATGGCTACACCTTC. Translation gives CASSATSGGDYGYTF.

The V and J genes are TRBV7-8 and TRBJ2-5, with TRBD1 as a possible D gene (6 bases). The V and J ends lost 5 bases and 7 bases respectively, with 23 bases between them. The CDR3 consists of 16 residues. Germline V CDR1 and CDR2: SGHVS, FQNEAQ. This CDR3 reads CASSQPPGVNKGTQYF. CDR3 nucleotides: TGTGCCAGCAGCCAACCCCCAGGGGTTAATAAGGGGACCCAGTACTTC.

The chain is built from TRBV14 and TRBJ2-5; D perhaps matches TRBD1 (6 bases). The closer fit of TRBJ2-7 to the DNA end suggests the J call may be wrong. The CDR3 consists of 17 residues. From germline, CDR1 is SGHDN and CDR2 FVKESK. The CDR3 here is CASSRRGGSGYTYEQYF. The CDR3, as DNA: TGTGCCAGCAGCCGGCGAGGGGGAAGCGGATACACCTACGAGCAGTACTTC.

The rearrangement links TRBV5-1 to TRBJ2-1; no reliable D call. CDR1 is SGHRS, CDR2 YFSETQ, per germline. The CDR3 is 14 residues long. The V end was cut by 0 bases, the J end by 5 bases, with 9 bases between. The DNA for the CDR3 is TGCGCCAGCAGCTTGGACTGGGCTAACAATGAGCAGTTCTTC. Encoded protein: CASSLDWANNEQFF.

This clone appeared a few times. Other DNA sequences in this sample translate to the same CDR3. V and J are TRBV7-9 and TRBJ1-6; D gene unclear. Trimming shortened V by 3 bases and J by 8 bases, and 5 bases separated the two germline ends. This CDR3 spans 12 amino acids. Germline CDR1 is SEHNR and CDR2 is FQNEAQ (reference sequence). The DNA for the CDR3 is TGTGCCAGCAGCTTTCGGGATTCACCCCTCCACTTT. The encoded protein is CASSFRDSPLHF.

The chain is built from TRBV14 and TRBJ2-5; 10 positions match TRBD1. This CDR3 spans 15 amino acids. The V and J ends lost 4 bases and 5 bases, in that order; junction bases with no gene match: 7. Germline CDR1 SGHDN, CDR2 FVKESK. This CDR3 reads CASSRVTGGGETQYF. The CDR3 DNA follows: TGTGCCAGCAGCCGAGTGACAGGGGGCGGCGAGACCCAGTACTTC.

The chain uses TRBV2 and TRBJ1-1; tentatively, D is TRBD1 (5 bases). V gave up 5 bases and J gave up 6 bases, with 13 bases separating them. The CDR3 contains 13 residues. In germline, CDR1 is SNHLY, CDR2 FYNNEI. CDR3 nucleotide sequence: TGTGCCAGCAGTTCCCAAGGGGTACCTGAAGCTTTCTTT. This sequence encodes CASSSQGVPEAFF. Filled out from reference TRBV2 and TRBJ1-1, the complete variable domain reads EPEVTQTPSHQVTQMGQEVILRCVPISNHLYFYWYRQILGQKVEFLVSFYNNEISEKSEIFDDQFSVERPDGSNFTLKIRSTKLEDSAMYFCASSSQGVPEAFFGQGTRLTVV.

The rearrangement joins TRBV6-1 to TRBJ1-2, with D hard to call. The germline V gene has CDR1 MNHNS and CDR2 SASEGT. Trimming shortened V by 8 bases and J by 3 bases, and 16 bases separated the two germline ends. This CDR3 spans 14 amino acids. The CDR3 loop reads CASLDSPPDYGYTF. Here the CDR3 DNA reads TGTGCCAGCTTAGATTCGCCTCCCGACTATGGCTACACCTTC.

Notes on this clone: At one boundary the junction diverges from the germline segment, which might be a read error. The V and J genes are TRBV7-7 and TRBJ2-1, with no clear D. The CDR3 has 15 residues. Germline CDR1 and CDR2: SSHAT and FNYEAQ (reference sequence). The CDR3 region is CASSSGLSNNNEQFF. The CDR3 nucleotides read TGTGCTAGCAGCTCAGGCCTCTCAAACAACAATGAGCAGTTCTTC.

The table lists this clone with a count of one. The chain has TRBV6-5 and TRBJ1-1; 8 bases are a match to TRBD1. Germline CDR1 reads MNHEY; CDR2 reads SVGAGI. This CDR3 comprises 15 residues. Trimming at V came to 6 bases and at J to 1 base, leaving 7 bases not matched to a gene. The CDR3 DNA reads as TGTGCCAGCAGCAAGACAGGGGCACCGAACACTGAAGCTTTCTTT. Translation gives CASSKTGAPNTEAFF.

The chain has TRBV4-3 and TRBJ1-2, with 9 bases that match TRBD1. CDR3 length: 19 amino acids. Germline V lookup: CDR1 LGHNA, CDR2 YSLEER. Trimming cost V 1 base and J 0 bases; bases outside gene matches: 12. CDR3 amino acids: CASSQGTGTGPGSNYGYTF. DNA for the CDR3: TGCGCCAGCAGCCAAGGGACCGGGACAGGGCCGGGATCTAACTATGGCTACACCTTC.

This chain joins TRBV4-1 and TRBJ1-4; D may be TRBD1 (6 bases). Germline values: CDR1 MGHRA, CDR2 YSYEKL. With 2 bases removed from V and 13 bases from J, the gap between germline ends came to 20 bases. The CDR3 runs 15 residues. This CDR3 is CASSQLRDGGQGLFF. The CDR3 DNA follows: TGCGCCAGCAGCCAACTTAGGGACGGGGGGCAAGGACTGTTTTTT.

This clone has a single count. The chain uses TRBV30 and TRBJ2-1; D may be TRBD1 (6 bases). CDR1 and CDR2 (germline): GTSNPN, SVGIG (reference sequence). The CDR3 extends over 13 amino acids. With 0 bases removed from V and 10 bases from J, the gap between germline ends came to 13 bases. The CDR3 region is CAWSVLGRGEQFF. In DNA form, the CDR3 reads TGTGCCTGGAGTGTACTCGGAAGGGGGGAGCAGTTCTTC. Filled out from reference TRBV30 and TRBJ2-1, the complete variable domain reads SQTIHQWPATLVQPVGSPLSLECTVEGTSNPNLYWYRQAAGRGLQLLFYSVGIGQISSEVPQNLSASRPQDRQFILSSKKLLLSDSGFYLCAWSVLGRGEQFFGPGTRLTVL.

Note on this clone: The sample carries other DNA sequences with the same CDR3. The chain couples TRBV30 to TRBJ1-1; D is uncertain. Germline CDR1 and CDR2: GTSNPN and SVGIG (reference sequence). Trimming pared 5 bases from V and 0 bases from J, leaving 4 bases between. This CDR3 contains 11 residues. The CDR3, as DNA: TGTGCCTGGTCATTGAACACTGAAGCTTTCTTT. Translating it yields CAWSLNTEAFF.

This chain connects TRBV30 to TRBJ1-4; D uncertain. The CDR3 runs to 14 residues. V was cut by 3 bases and J by 0 bases, with 8 bases left in between. Germline values: CDR1 GTSNPN, CDR2 SVGIG (reference sequence). The chain's CDR3 is CAWSASATNEKLFF. The CDR3 DNA reads as TGTGCCTGGAGCGCGTCTGCAACTAATGAAAAACTGTTTTTT.

This chain connects TRBV6-1 to TRBJ1-6, with 8 bases identical to TRBD1. The CDR3 spans 15 residues. After removal of 1 base from V and 7 bases from J, the junction contained 3 bases not matched to a gene. Germline V lookup: CDR1 MNHNS, CDR2 SASEGT. The chain's CDR3 is CASSEVPGGNSPLHF. The CDR3, as DNA: TGTGCCAGCAGTGAAGTCCCAGGGGGCAATTCACCCCTCCACTTT.

This chain connects TRBV27 to TRBJ2-2; 7 bases match TRBD1. The V gene's germline CDR1 is MNHEY and CDR2 SMNVEV (reference sequence). CDR3 length: 14 amino acids. V trimming: 5 bases; J trimming: 5 bases; junction bases outside the gene matches: 5. The CDR3: CASSPGQQTGELFF. As DNA, the CDR3 is TGTGCCAGCAGTCCGGGACAGCAGACCGGGGAGCTGTTTTTT.

The V and J genes are TRBV15 and TRBJ2-7, with TRBD1 as a possible D gene (6 bases). This CDR3 comprises 15 residues. Between the trimmed V and J ends, which lost 0 bases and 3 bases, there was a span of 12 bases. CDR1 and CDR2 from the germline V gene are LNHNV and YYDKDF (reference sequence). The CDR3 spells CATSRDTGLDYEQYF. CDR3 bases: TGTGCCACCAGCAGAGACACAGGGCTAGACTACGAGCAGTACTTC.

The chain couples TRBV6-5 to TRBJ2-1; 12 bases agree with TRBD2. The germline gives CDR1 MNHEY, CDR2 SVGAGI. The CDR3 sequence is 16 residues long. The V and J ends lost 0 bases and 6 bases, in that order; junction bases with no gene match: 3. The CDR3 DNA reads TGTGCCAGCAGTTACTCGGCTAGCGGGGGGGCCAATGAGCAGTTCTTC. This gives the protein CASSYSASGGANEQFF.

The chain combines TRBV18 with TRBJ1-1; the D is unclear. This CDR3 comprises 15 residues. Trimming removed 3 bases at V and 1 base at J, with 12 bases between. Per the germline V gene, CDR1 is KGHSH and CDR2 is LQKENI. In DNA, the CDR3 is TGTGCCAGCTCACCGACTAGGGTTACGAACACTGAAGCTTTCTTT. It is translated as CASSPTRVTNTEAFF.

Worth noting for this clone: One end of the junction fails to match germline, which may point to a read error. This chain links TRBV7-9 with TRBJ1-3; D not certain. The germline gives CDR1 SEHNR, CDR2 FQNEAQ (reference sequence). The CDR3 has 12 amino acids. In DNA, the CDR3 is TGTTCCAGCAGCTCAGAAGGAAACACCATATATTTT. Its protein product is CSSSSEGNTIYF. The variable domain in full, with the rest retrieved from reference TRBV7-9 and TRBJ1-3, is DTGVSQNPRHKITKRGQNVTFRCDPISEHNRLYWYRQTLGQGPEFLTYFQNEAQLEKSRLLSDRFSAERPKGSFSTLEIQRTEQGDSAMYLCSSSSEGNTIYFGEGSWLTVV.

This clone has just a few counts. J is TRBJ1-1 and V is TRBV5-6; TRBD1 aligns across 7 bases. This CDR3 spans 12 amino acids. V shed 7 bases and J 6 bases; nucleotides not matched to a gene: 6. CDR1 is SGHDT and CDR2 is YYEEEE in the germline V gene. CDR3 nucleotides: TGTGCCAGCGCACGGGACAGACCTGAAGCTTTCTTT. Translation gives CASARDRPEAFF.

For this clone: Other DNA sequences of this sample code for an identical CDR3. The chain employs TRBV18 and TRBJ1-2; a possible D gene is TRBD1 (5 bases). CDR1 and CDR2 from the germline V gene are KGHSH and LQKENI. The CDR3 sequence is 15 residues long. The germline V and J ends were trimmed by 2 bases and 3 bases, with 13 bases remaining between them. The CDR3 nucleotides read TGTGCCAGCTCACCATCGAGTTCGGGGGACTATGGCTACACCTTC. Translated, it gives CASSPSSSGDYGYTF. The full variable domain, in which reference TRBV18 and TRBJ1-2 provide the parts outside the CDR3, is NAGVMQNPRHLVRRRGQEARLRCSPMKGHSHVYWYRQLPEEGLKFMVYLQKENIIDESGMPKERFSAEFPKEGPSILRIQQVVRGDSAAYFCASSPSSSGDYGYTFGSGTRLTVV.